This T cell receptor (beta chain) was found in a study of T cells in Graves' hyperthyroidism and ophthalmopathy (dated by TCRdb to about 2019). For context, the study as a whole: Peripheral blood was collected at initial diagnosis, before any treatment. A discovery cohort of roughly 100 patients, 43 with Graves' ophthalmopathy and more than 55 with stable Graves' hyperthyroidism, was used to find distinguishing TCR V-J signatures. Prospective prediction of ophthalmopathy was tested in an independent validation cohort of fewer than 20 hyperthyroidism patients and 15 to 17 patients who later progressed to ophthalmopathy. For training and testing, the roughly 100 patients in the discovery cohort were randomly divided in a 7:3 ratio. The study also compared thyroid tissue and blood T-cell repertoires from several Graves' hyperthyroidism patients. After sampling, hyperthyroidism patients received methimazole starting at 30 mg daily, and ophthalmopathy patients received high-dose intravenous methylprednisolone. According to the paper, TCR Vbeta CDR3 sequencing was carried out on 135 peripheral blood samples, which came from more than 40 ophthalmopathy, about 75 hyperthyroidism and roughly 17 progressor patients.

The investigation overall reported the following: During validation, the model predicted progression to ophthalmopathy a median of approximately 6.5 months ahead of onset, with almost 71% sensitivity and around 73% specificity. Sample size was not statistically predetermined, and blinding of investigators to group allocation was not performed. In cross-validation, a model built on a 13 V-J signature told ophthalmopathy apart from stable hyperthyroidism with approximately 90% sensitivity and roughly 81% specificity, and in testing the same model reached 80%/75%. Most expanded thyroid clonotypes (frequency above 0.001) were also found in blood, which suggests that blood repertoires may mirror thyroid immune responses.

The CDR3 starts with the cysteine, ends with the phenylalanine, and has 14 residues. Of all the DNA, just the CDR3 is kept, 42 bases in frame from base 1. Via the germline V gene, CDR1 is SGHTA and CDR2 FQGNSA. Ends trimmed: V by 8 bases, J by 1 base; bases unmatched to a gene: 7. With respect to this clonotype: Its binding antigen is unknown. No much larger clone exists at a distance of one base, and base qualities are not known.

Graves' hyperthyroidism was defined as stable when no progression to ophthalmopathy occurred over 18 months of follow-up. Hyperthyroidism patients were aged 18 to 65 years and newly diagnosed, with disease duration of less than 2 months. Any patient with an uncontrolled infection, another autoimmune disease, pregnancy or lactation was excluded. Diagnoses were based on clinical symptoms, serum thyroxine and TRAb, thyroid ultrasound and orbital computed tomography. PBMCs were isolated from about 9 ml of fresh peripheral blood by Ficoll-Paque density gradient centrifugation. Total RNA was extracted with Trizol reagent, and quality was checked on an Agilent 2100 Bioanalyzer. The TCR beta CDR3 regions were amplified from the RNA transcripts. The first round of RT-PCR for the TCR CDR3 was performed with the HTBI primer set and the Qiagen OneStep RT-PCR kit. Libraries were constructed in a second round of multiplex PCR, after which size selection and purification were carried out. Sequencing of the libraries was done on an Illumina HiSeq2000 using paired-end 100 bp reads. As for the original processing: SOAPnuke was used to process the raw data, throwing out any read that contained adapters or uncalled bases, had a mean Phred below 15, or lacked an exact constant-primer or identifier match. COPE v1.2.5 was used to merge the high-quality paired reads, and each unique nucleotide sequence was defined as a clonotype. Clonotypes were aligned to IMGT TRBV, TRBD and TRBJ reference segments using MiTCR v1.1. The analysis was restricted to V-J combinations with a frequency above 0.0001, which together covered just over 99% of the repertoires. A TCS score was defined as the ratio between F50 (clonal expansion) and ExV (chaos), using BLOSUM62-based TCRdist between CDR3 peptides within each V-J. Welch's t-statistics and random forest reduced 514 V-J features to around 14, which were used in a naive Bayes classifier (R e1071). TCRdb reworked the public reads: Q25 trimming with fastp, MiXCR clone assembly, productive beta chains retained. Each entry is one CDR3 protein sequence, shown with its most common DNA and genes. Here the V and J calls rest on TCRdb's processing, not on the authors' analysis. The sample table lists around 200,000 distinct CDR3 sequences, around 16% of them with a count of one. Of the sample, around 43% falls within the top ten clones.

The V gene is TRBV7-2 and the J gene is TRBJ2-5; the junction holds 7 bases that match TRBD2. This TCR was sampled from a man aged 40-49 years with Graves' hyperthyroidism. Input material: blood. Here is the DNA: TGTGCCAGCTCTGGGGAGGGACCCCAAGAGACCCAGTACTTC. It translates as CASSGEGPQETQYF.